This T cell receptor beta chain was found in a study of CD8 T cells in Susac syndrome. Sequencing of TCR beta was performed on blood CD8+ T cells and on blood CD4+ T cells. TEMRA cells were FACS-enriched, with CD8+ and CD4+ T cells isolated negatively. This CDR3 region has 14 residues. Germline lookup yields CDR1 SGHRS and CDR2 YFSETQ. Trimming cost V 0 bases and J 1 base, with 7 bases left between them. Study results and limitations: The study recognized that its TCR sequencing and HLA analysis covered a relatively small number of individuals.

Random hexamers were used to reverse transcribe an amount of about 0.5 to 1 ug RNA. Multiplex PCR with immunoSEQ amplified the TCR beta CDR3 across 54 Vbeta and 13 Jbeta. TCRdb re-called the immunoSEQ multiplex PCR reads with MiXCR, one entry per CDR3 protein. The sample lists approximately 120,000 distinct CDR3 sequences, 95% to 98% occurring once. Worth noting for this clonotype: The antigen is unknown.

Sequenced material: CD4+ T cells from PBMCs. This sequence was found in a human donor in good health. V usage is TRBV5-1 and J usage is TRBJ1-1; D call uncertain. The CDR3, as DNA: TGCGCCAGCAGCTTGGACACTCGGAACACTGAAGCTTTCTTT. Protein sequence: CASSLDTRNTEAFF.